This TCR beta chain appears in the sequencing data of a study of beta chain features in type 1 diabetes (dated by TCRdb to 2017 to 2018). As for the study more broadly: Mean age, gender distribution, total cell number and subset yield did not differ between patients and healthy donors. In the study, recently diagnosed type 1 diabetes patients and matched healthy donors were compared on the TCRB repertoires of their sorted circulating CD4+ T cell subsets. Whereas all 28 donors provided naive and central memory subsets, regulatory and stem cell-like memory subsets were isolated from just 8 patients and about 8 healthy donors. A total of 100 million to 110 million sorted cells were examined across all samples, and a strong correlation was observed between cell number per subset and RNA yield. Points the paper makes about the study in general: Type 1 diabetes patients showed a moderate but significant shortening of TCRB CDR3 length in all four CD4+ subsets. Naive, central memory and regulatory TCRB repertoires appeared to be more alike among patients than among healthy donors. Patients with type 1 diabetes made fewer insertions and deleted more nucleotides at VDJ recombination sites, implying thymic rearrangement abnormalities. PCR might favor shorter templates, but patient and control samples were amplified and corrected together, so any skew would affect both groups equally. Only small numbers of individuals were included in the HLA sub-analyses, which left unresolved whether HLA type had any influence on TCRB rearrangement. Because cDNA rather than genomic DNA was sequenced, highly expressing activated cells could have been over-represented, although no difference in activation and CD3 levels was found between groups.

From each donor, a single peripheral blood sample of about 100 mL on average was drawn into heparinised tubes. A BD FACSAria II was used to sort naive, central memory, regulatory and stem cell-like memory CD4+ T cells with a panel that included CD45RO, CCR7, CD25, CD127, CD95 and CD27. A purity above 95% was achieved for all sorted populations. PBMCs were isolated immediately by Lymphoprep density gradient centrifugation and stained directly without culture. To minimize batch effects, samples were stained and sorted in pairs, one healthy donor with one patient per experiment. The entire amount of isolated RNA was reverse transcribed using the High Capacity cDNA Reverse Transcription Kit, so the sequenced TCRB transcripts were expressed ones. Naive, central memory and regulatory T cell samples underwent deep immunoSEQ sequencing, averaging about 3.57 million total reads per sample. Sorted cells were lysed in RLT buffer and RNA was extracted with DNase-treated RNeasy Micro or Mini kits, depending on cell number. To prevent cross-contamination, each cell subset was processed individually, whereas patient and healthy donor samples were processed jointly. TCRB sequences were amplified from cDNA with the immunoSEQ multiplex PCR, producing 87-bp fragments spanning the CDR3 region. The amplicons were sequenced using the Illumina HiSeq platform. As for the authors' bioinformatics: Synthetic template baselines were used to correct PCR bias computationally, reads within Hamming distance 2 were collapsed together, and singletons that could not be merged were discarded. By aligning reads against IMGT, V, D and J genes, CDR3 length, and insertions or deletions at six rearrangement sites were assigned. Within each subset, clonotype counts were normalized to sorted cell number, after which true diversity and Gini coefficients were computed with the tcR R package. The overlap coefficient, calculated on TCRB nucleotide sequences, was used to measure repertoire sharing. The table comes from immuneACCESS by way of TCRdb, which keeps in-frame sequences with V and J called. Part of the clones is missing from these tables; in studies checked, under half for an unresolved V gene and the rest for unknown reasons. V, J and clone size derive from that table, while D and trimming were established from the DNA sequence. The sample table contains hundreds of thousands of clones; only one count was recorded for about 15% of them. Over 5.5% of the sample is in the top ten clones.

In its sample, this clone was seen a few times. The target of this receptor is not known. Per-nucleotide qualities are absent, and no much larger clonotype sits a single base away. Sequenced input: central memory CD4+ T cells from blood. The clonotype originates from a man younger than 40 in good health.

The CDR3 loop reads CASSSSGHEQFF. The nucleotide sequence is given as TGTGCCAGCAGCTCCAGTGGTCATGAGCAGTTCTTC. The sequence links TRBV11-2 to TRBJ2-1; no D gene can be assigned with confidence. The germline V gene provides CDR1 SGHAT and CDR2 FQNNGV. The CDR3 runs 12 residues from the cysteine to the phenylalanine. The read is trimmed to its CDR3 DNA, 36 bases read in frame from base 1. V lost 4 bases and J lost 8 bases; the stretch between them is 9 bases long.